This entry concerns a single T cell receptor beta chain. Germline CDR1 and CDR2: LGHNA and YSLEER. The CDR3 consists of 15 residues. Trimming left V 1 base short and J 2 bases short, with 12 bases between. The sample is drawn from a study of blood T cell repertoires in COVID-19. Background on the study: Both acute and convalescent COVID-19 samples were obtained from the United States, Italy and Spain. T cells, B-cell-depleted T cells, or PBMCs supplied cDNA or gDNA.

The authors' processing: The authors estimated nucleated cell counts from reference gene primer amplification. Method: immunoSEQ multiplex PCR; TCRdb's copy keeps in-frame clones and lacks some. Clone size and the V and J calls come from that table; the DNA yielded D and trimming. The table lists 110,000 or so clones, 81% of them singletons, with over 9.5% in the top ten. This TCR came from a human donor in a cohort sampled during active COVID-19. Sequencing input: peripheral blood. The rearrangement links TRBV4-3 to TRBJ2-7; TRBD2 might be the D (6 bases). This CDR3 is CASSQVLLAPYEQYF. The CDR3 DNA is TGCGCCAGCAGCCAAGTCCTCCTAGCGCCCTACGAGCAGTACTTC.